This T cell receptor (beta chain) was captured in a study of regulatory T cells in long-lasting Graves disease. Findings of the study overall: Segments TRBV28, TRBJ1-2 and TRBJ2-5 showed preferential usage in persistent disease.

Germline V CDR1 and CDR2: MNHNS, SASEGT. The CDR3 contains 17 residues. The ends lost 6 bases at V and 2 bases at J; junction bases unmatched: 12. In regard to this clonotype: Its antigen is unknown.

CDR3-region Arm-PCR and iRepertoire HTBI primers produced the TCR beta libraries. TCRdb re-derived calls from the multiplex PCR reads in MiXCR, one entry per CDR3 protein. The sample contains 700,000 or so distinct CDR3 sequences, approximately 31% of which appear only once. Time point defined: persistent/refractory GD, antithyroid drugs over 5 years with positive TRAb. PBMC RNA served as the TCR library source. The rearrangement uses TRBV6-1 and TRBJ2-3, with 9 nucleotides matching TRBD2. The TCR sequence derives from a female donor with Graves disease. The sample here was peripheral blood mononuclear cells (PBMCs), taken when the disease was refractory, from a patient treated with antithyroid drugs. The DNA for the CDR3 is TGTGCCAGCAGCCGCTTTTCTAAGCGGGAGGTCACAGATACGCAGTATTTT. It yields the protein CASSRFSKREVTDTQYF.